This TCR beta chain is drawn from a study of graft-versus-host responses after intestinal transplantation. Looking at the study overall: The recipients all started with anti-thymocyte globulin induction and then took tacrolimus and steroids for around three years.

The CDR3 totals 16 residues. The ends lost 4 bases at V and 7 bases at J; junction bases unmatched: 8. CDR1 is LNHDA, CDR2 SQIVND, per germline (reference sequence). Some clones are missing from TCRdb's copy, which holds only in-frame ones; the method was immunoSEQ multiplex PCR. The table shows around 99,000 clones, with about nine tenths occurring only once. Study-wide findings and caveats: Detected in recipient marrow were GvH clones, some of which were first observed in ileum or blood.

About this clone: Its antigen is currently unknown.

The sample in question was unstimulated CD4+ T cells sorted from spleen or lymph node cells, obtained before transplant. V and J are TRBV19 and TRBJ2-1, with TRBD2 matching over 12 bases. This TCR derives from a human donor who was the organ donor for an intestinal transplant. The DNA of the CDR3 is TGTGCCAGTAGTAGACTAGCGGGGGCGTCTGGGAATGAGCAGTTCTTC. This gives the protein CASSRLAGASGNEQFF.